A selection of T cell receptor beta chains follows, all from one sample in a study of cytomegalovirus exposure and HLA in healthy donors. The assay was immunoSEQ multiplex PCR, and TCRdb's table has in-frame clones only and misses some. Of some 170,000 clones listed, approximately 84% are singletons. Sample: PBMCs. The receptors here all came from a female donor in good health and CMV-seronegative. The CDR3 runs from the conserved cysteine through the conserved F or W. Fields, in order: CDR3 DNA, CDR3 protein, J gene, CDR3 length, D gene, clone size, V gene. A D gene is named only where the DNA matches it firmly. Only part of the rows carry a size: once, few, many, or a class if the clone is expanded.

TGCGCCAGCAGCCCTCAGGGACAGGGTAACACCGGGGAGCTGTTTTTT | CASSPQGQGNTGELFF | TRBJ2-2 | 16 | TRBD1 | - | TRBV5-1
TGTGCCATCAGACCCGGGACTGTAGACTACGAGCAGTACTTC | CAIRPGTVDYEQYF | TRBJ2-7 | 14 | - | - | TRBV10-3
TGTGCCAGCATGGCAGGACTAGCGGGAGTTGAACAGTACTTC | CASMAGLAGVEQYF | TRBJ2-7 | 14 | TRBD2 | - | TRBV27
TGTGCCAGCAGCCCCCACTATGACGATCAGCCCCAGCATTTT | CASSPHYDDQPQHF | TRBJ1-5 | 14 | - | - | TRBV7-9
TGTGCCAGCAGTTCCTCGTCTGGGGCCAACGTCCTGACTTTC | CASSSSSGANVLTF | TRBJ2-6 | 14 | - | - | TRBV27
TGTGCCAGCAGCCCCCCGACGGGATCGAACACCGGGGAGCTGTTTTTT | CASSPPTGSNTGELFF | TRBJ2-2 | 16 | - | few | TRBV7-9
TGTGCCAGCAGCTTATCTGGGGCCGAGCAGTACTTC | CASSLSGAEQYF | TRBJ2-7 | 12 | - | once | TRBV13
TGTGCTAGCAGCCCTAGCGGGAGGGGGGAGACCCAGTACTTC | CASSPSGRGETQYF | TRBJ2-5 | 14 | TRBD2 | - | TRBV7-7
TGTGCCAGCAGCCAAGCCGCAGGACAGCTCGTTCCCGGCTACACCTTC | CASSQAAGQLVPGYTF | TRBJ1-2 | 16 | - | - | TRBV14
TGCGCCAGCAGCTTGGAGGGACAGTACTACGAGCAGTACTTC | CASSLEGQYYEQYF | TRBJ2-7 | 14 | TRBD1 | - | TRBV5-1
TGTGCCAGCAGTCCACAGGGCGGTGAGCAGTTCTTC | CASSPQGGEQFF | TRBJ2-1 | 12 | - | - | TRBV7-9
TGTGCCAGCAGTGCTGTCGCGGGGGCGCGTGATGGCTACACCTTC | CASSAVAGARDGYTF | TRBJ1-2 | 15 | - | - | TRBV6-1
TGCAGTGCCGAGACAGGGTATGGCTACACCTTC | CSAETGYGYTF | TRBJ1-2 | 11 | TRBD1 | - | TRBV20-1
TGTGCCAGCAGCGCCCTGACAGGGAACACTGAAGCTTCCTTT | CASSALTGNTEASF | TRBJ1-1 | 14 | TRBD1 | - | TRBV5-4
TGTGCCAGCAGCTCACTAGCGGGATATTACAATGAGCAGTTCTTC | CASSSLAGYYNEQFF | TRBJ2-1 | 15 | TRBD2 | - | TRBV7-2
TGTGCCAGCAGCTCTGGGGACAGGGCAGGAGAGCAGTACTTC | CASSSGDRAGEQYF | TRBJ2-7 | 14 | TRBD1 | once | TRBV11-3
TGTGCCAGCAAGGTGGACAGGGGGAGGCGGGAAGCTTTCTTT | CASKVDRGRREAFF | TRBJ1-1 | 14 | TRBD1 | - | TRBV6-1
TGTGCCAGCAGCTTAGCTTCTCGCAGGGTCGCTGCAGATACGCAGTATTTT | CASSLASRRVAADTQYF | TRBJ2-3 | 17 | - | - | TRBV7-2
TGTGCCAGCAGCCCCTGGGACAGGGGTTCGGGCACTGAAGCTTTCTTT | CASSPWDRGSGTEAFF | TRBJ1-1 | 16 | TRBD1 | few | TRBV4-2
TGTGCCAGCAGCGTAGGCGGGATTAACACCGGGGAGCTGTTTTTT | CASSVGGINTGELFF | TRBJ2-2 | 15 | - | - | TRBV9
TGTGCCAGCAGTGGCGGACTAGCGGGGGGGGCCTCAGATACGCAGTATTTT | CASSGGLAGGASDTQYF | TRBJ2-3 | 17 | TRBD2 | - | TRBV2
TGTGCCAGCCTCCGACAGGGTCCCCACACCGGGGAGCTGTTTTTT | CASLRQGPHTGELFF | TRBJ2-2 | 15 | TRBD1 | - | TRBV6-1
TGTGCCATCAGGGGGACAGTCGAAACTGAAGCTTTCTTT | CAIRGTVETEAFF | TRBJ1-1 | 13 | TRBD1 | - | TRBV10-3
TGTGCCAGCAGCCAAGGGGTGTTGGGTGAAAAACTGTTTTTT | CASSQGVLGEKLFF | TRBJ1-4 | 14 | - | - | TRBV27
TGTGCCAGCAGCTTACGGCAGGGGAACTCCTACGAGCAGTACTTC | CASSLRQGNSYEQYF | TRBJ2-7 | 15 | - | few | TRBV6-1
TGTGCCATCAGCGGGACACCTCCCACCGGGGAGCTGTTTTTT | CAISGTPPTGELFF | TRBJ2-2 | 14 | - | - | TRBV10-3
TGCGCCAGCAGGCCTAGCGGTAACACAGATACGCAGTATTTT | CASRPSGNTDTQYF | TRBJ2-3 | 14 | TRBD2 | - | TRBV10-2
TGTGCCAGCAGCTTGACAGGGGAATCCTACGAGCAGTACTTC | CASSLTGESYEQYF | TRBJ2-7 | 14 | TRBD1 | - | TRBV5-6
TGTGCCAGCAGCCCGACGCCCGCGAGGGAGGATGAAAAACTGTTTTTT | CASSPTPAREDEKLFF | TRBJ1-4 | 16 | - | - | TRBV11-2
TGTGCCAGCAGTTCGAATACCGGGACAGGGACCTACGAGCAGTACTTC | CASSSNTGTGTYEQYF | TRBJ2-7 | 16 | TRBD1 | - | TRBV27
TGTGCCAGCAGTTTTGGGGACAAGAGCTCCTACGAGCAGTACTTC | CASSFGDKSSYEQYF | TRBJ2-7 | 15 | - | - | TRBV28
TGTGCCAGCAGCTTGACGGGGAGTTACAATGAGCAGTTCTTC | CASSLTGSYNEQFF | TRBJ2-1 | 14 | - | - | TRBV7-9
TGCAGTGCTGGACGGGGGGGTGAGCAGTTCTTC | CSAGRGGEQFF | TRBJ2-1 | 11 | TRBD2 | - | TRBV20-1
TGTGCCAGCAGTTTAGGAGGGGCGGGAGACTATGGCTACACCTTC | CASSLGGAGDYGYTF | TRBJ1-2 | 15 | - | - | TRBV28
TGTGCCAGCAGTGAAGCGCTGGGCGGGGCAGAGACCCAGTACTTC | CASSEALGGAETQYF | TRBJ2-5 | 15 | - | - | TRBV2
TGCGCCACCTCAGGGGGACCCCTTTCCTACGAGCAGTACTTC | CATSGGPLSYEQYF | TRBJ2-7 | 14 | TRBD1 | - | TRBV23-1
TGTGCCATCAGTGACCCGCGGTTCCCTAGCGGGACAGAGCAGTTCTTC | CAISDPRFPSGTEQFF | TRBJ2-1 | 16 | TRBD2 | - | TRBV10-3
TGTGCCAGCAGCCAAGGTAGACATTCTAATTCTGGGGCCAACGTCCTGACTTTC | CASSQGRHSNSGANVLTF | TRBJ2-6 | 18 | - | few | TRBV4-2
TGTGCCAGTATGACCAGGGGACTATATAGCAATCAGCCCCAGCATTTT | CASMTRGLYSNQPQHF | TRBJ1-5 | 16 | - | - | TRBV19